This T cell receptor (beta chain) was sequenced in a study of cytomegalovirus exposure and HLA in healthy donors. Overall study results and limits: It was reported in a later analysis that an Asian-associated ancestry cluster showed fewer N-insertions than the roughly 620-donor mean. Productive rates of about 90% or about 30% were seen for most TCR beta V segments in an earlier analysis.

Comment on this clone: As yet, its antigen is unknown.

The CDR3 extends over 16 amino acids. V gave up 0 bases and J gave up 7 bases; unmatched junction bases: 5. Germline V gene data show CDR1 as SGHAT and CDR2 as FQNNGV. Primers included in the PCR were 60 Vbeta and 13 Jbeta primers. Libraries were prepared by immunoSEQ multiplex PCR; TCRdb keeps only in-frame clonotypes and omits some of them. The table has about 100,000 clones, around 76% seen once; the top ten hold roughly 7.7%. V and J are TRBV11-2 and TRBJ2-2; 10 bases match TRBD2. The sequenced sample was PBMCs. This TCR was sampled from a middle-aged man in good health and CMV-seropositive. The CDR3 loop is CASSLEAGGPNGELFF. As DNA, the CDR3 is TGTGCCAGCAGCTTAGAAGCGGGGGGGCCTAACGGGGAGCTGTTTTTT.